This passage covers 11 T cell receptor beta chains from one sample sequenced in a study of cytomegalovirus exposure and HLA in healthy donors. PCR was performed using 60 Vbeta and 13 Jbeta primers. Sequencing was performed with immunoSEQ multiplex PCR; in TCRdb, only in-frame clones are kept and a portion is missing. The sample shows approximately 54,000 clones, less than 85% of them seen only once. The sequenced sample was PBMCs. These TCRs come from a woman aged 18-29 years in good health and CMV-seronegative.

This clone was detected a few times. The rearrangement links TRBV2 to TRBJ2-1; D remains unclear. There are 14 residues in the CDR3. Germline-derived CDR1 and CDR2 are SNHLY and FYNNEI. V was cut by 4 bases and J by 0 bases, with 7 bases left in between. The CDR3 DNA sequence: TGTGCCAGCAGTGTACCCAGCTCCTACAATGAGCAGTTCTTC. This codes for CASSVPSSYNEQFF.

This clone was counted a few times. The CDR3, as DNA: TGTGCCAGCAGCTCGGAGGCGGGCGGGGAGCTGTTTTTT. Amino acids: CASSSEAGGELFF. The chain has TRBV11-2 and TRBJ2-2; TRBD2 is a possible D gene (5 bases). Deletions cut 4 bases from V and 7 bases from J, with 10 bases between. The germline CDR1 and CDR2 sequences are SGHAT and FQNNGV. The CDR3 is 13 amino acids.

The rearrangement joins TRBV11-3 to TRBJ1-2; no clear D. This CDR3 has 12 residues. Germline V gives CDR1 SGHNT, CDR2 YENEEA. V shed 0 bases and J shed 7 bases, with 6 bases lying between them. CDR3 in DNA: TGTGCCAGCAGCTTAGACGGTATTGGCTACACCTTC. Protein product: CASSLDGIGYTF.

The gene calls are TRBV9 and TRBJ2-5, with 10 bases that match TRBD2. The CDR3 spans 15 residues. Trimming cost V 6 bases and J 7 bases; bases outside gene matches: 12. In germline, CDR1 is SGDLS, CDR2 YYNGEE. The CDR3 region is CASKEREGVPSTQYF. In DNA, the CDR3 is TGTGCCAGCAAGGAGCGGGAGGGCGTCCCCTCGACCCAGTACTTC.

V and J are TRBV7-9 and TRBJ1-1; weak D call: TRBD1 (6 bases). This CDR3 contains 15 residues. Germline lookup yields CDR1 SEHNR and CDR2 FQNEAQ (reference sequence). Trimming took 1 base from V and 6 from J, leaving 15 bases between them. Written as DNA, the CDR3 is TGTGCCAGCAGCTTAGGGGGGGCGGGGGGCGCTGAAGCTTTCTTT. Its translation is CASSLGGAGGAEAFF.

This sequence joins TRBV5-4 and TRBJ2-3; 8 bases are a match to TRBD1. The trim removed 2 bases at V and 2 bases at J, leaving 7 bases unmatched. The CDR3 has 16 amino acids. The V gene's germline CDR1 is SGHNT and CDR2 YYREEE (reference sequence). CDR3 bases: TGTGCCAGCAGCTTAGGACAGGGACTTAACACAGATACGCAGTATTTT. It translates to CASSLGQGLNTDTQYF.

This clone has only a few counts. This rearrangement joins TRBV21-1 to TRBJ1-3. TRBV21-1 is given as a pseudogene. This CDR3 comprises 20 residues. DNA of the CDR3: TGTGCCAGCAGCAAAACGGGTCGGTCCCTTCGGCGGAACTCTGGAAACACCATATATTTT. This translates into CASSKTGRSLRRNSGNTIYF.

The V call is TRBV11-3, the J call TRBJ2-1; 10 nucleotides match TRBD2. This CDR3 spans 16 amino acids. CDR1 is SGHNT and CDR2 is YENEEA in the germline V gene. Trimming took 3 bases from V and 9 from J; bases not matched to a gene: 11. CDR3 loop: CASSLAPLAGAGEQFF. CDR3 DNA sequence: TGTGCCAGCAGCTTGGCCCCCCTAGCGGGAGCGGGTGAGCAGTTCTTC.

The rearrangement links TRBV19 to TRBJ2-2; 7 bases are shared with TRBD2. Germline V gene lookup returns CDR1 LNHDA and CDR2 SQIVND (reference sequence). Unmatched junction bases numbered 14, after V lost 7 bases and J lost 6 bases. The CDR3 covers 16 residues. This CDR3 reads CASTPFGGRSAGELFF. For the CDR3, the DNA is TGTGCCAGTACCCCCTTCGGCGGGAGATCTGCCGGGGAGCTGTTTTTT.

The V and J genes are TRBV5-6 and TRBJ2-1; no definite D call. The CDR3 is 13 amino acids. Per germline, CDR1 SGHDT and CDR2 YYEEEE. Between the trimmed V and J ends, which lost 4 bases and 4 bases, there was a span of 9 bases. Here the CDR3 reads CASSPYSYNEQFF. The CDR3 nucleotides are TGTGCCAGCAGCCCGTACAGTTACAATGAGCAGTTCTTC.

This clone occurred once. V is TRBV10-1 and J is TRBJ2-7; 12 nucleotides match TRBD2. With 6 bases clipped from V and 3 bases from J, the junction kept 6 bases outside the gene matches. The CDR3 loop spans 15 amino acids. In germline, CDR1 is WNHNN, CDR2 SYGVQD (reference sequence). CDR3 bases: TGCGCCAGCAGCCCGGGACTAGCGGGTGGCTACGAGCAGTACTTC. The encoded protein is CASSPGLAGGYEQYF.